Presented here are 23 T cell receptor beta chains from one specimen sequenced in a study of sequential checkpoint blockade in melanoma. Treatment described: randomized to nivolumab then ipilimumab (arm A) or the reverse (arm B). Libraries were prepared by immunoSEQ multiplex PCR; TCRdb keeps only in-frame clonotypes and omits some of them. In the table there are roughly 20,000 clones, approximately 80% of which are singletons. Source: CD8+ T cells sorted from blood (inferred from file names), taken from a patient given nivolumab and ipilimumab in sequence. The receptors derive from a human donor with melanoma.

The CDR3 nucleotides are TGTGCCAGCAGCCAAGTTTTTGAGGGGGCCGAACAAGAGACCCAGTACTTC. Its translation is CASSQVFEGAEQETQYF. V gene TRBV4-2 combines with J gene TRBJ2-5; 7 positions agree with TRBD1. The CDR3 sequence is 17 residues long. From germline, CDR1 is LGHNA and CDR2 YNFKEQ. The junction had 10 bases not matched to a gene; V was cut back by 1 base and J by 2 bases.

This rearrangement joins TRBV9 to TRBJ1-2; 9 bases are a match to TRBD1. The trim removed 3 bases at V and 0 bases at J, leaving 3 bases unmatched. This CDR3 is 15 amino acids long. Germline CDR1 reads SGDLS; CDR2 reads YYNGEE. CDR3 region: CASSARDRANYGYTF. CDR3 DNA sequence: TGTGCCAGCAGCGCCCGGGACAGGGCTAACTATGGCTACACCTTC.

CDR3 loop: CASSDPEGQGVGGYTF. The CDR3 DNA reads as TGTGCCAGCAGTGACCCCGAAGGACAGGGCGTTGGTGGCTACACCTTC. The gene calls are TRBV2 and TRBJ1-2; 8 bases map to TRBD1. Germline V lookup: CDR1 SNHLY, CDR2 FYNNEI. V shed 3 bases, J shed 7 bases, and the junction held 13 bases outside the gene matches. This CDR3 is 16 amino acids long.

The chain employs TRBV11-2 and TRBJ2-1, with 12 bases aligning to TRBD2. The J segment lost 7 bases and the V segment lost 1 base, leaving 14 bases of the junction unmatched. The CDR3 has 19 amino acids. CDR1 SGHAT and CDR2 FQNNGV come from the germline V gene. CDR3 DNA sequence: TGTGCCAGCAGCTTAGCAAACCCTCTAGCGGGGGGGCCGTGGAATGAGCAGTTCTTC. Residues: CASSLANPLAGGPWNEQFF.

The V and J genes are TRBV6-1 and TRBJ2-5, with TRBD2 matching over 9 bases. CDR3 length equals 15 residues. Per the germline V gene, CDR1 is MNHNS and CDR2 is SASEGT. J gave up 3 bases and V 5 bases, and 7 bases lay outside the gene matches. The CDR3 nucleotides read TGTGCCAGCAGTCGTACTCTAGCGGGGAAAGAGACCCAGTACTTC. Residues: CASSRTLAGKETQYF.

This clone was seen only once. This rearrangement joins TRBV2 to TRBJ2-3; no reliable D call. CDR1 is SNHLY, CDR2 FYNNEI, per germline. This CDR3 has 13 residues. Trimming cost V 7 bases and J 6 bases, with 14 bases left between them. The DNA for the CDR3 is TGTGCCAGCACTCCACCACCCTACGATACGCAGTATTTT. The encoded protein is CASTPPPYDTQYF.

The V and J genes are TRBV6-5 and TRBJ2-7; D perhaps matches TRBD2 (5 bases). Trimming shortened V by 4 bases and J by 7 bases, and 5 bases separated the two germline ends. Germline V gives CDR1 MNHEY, CDR2 SVGAGI. This CDR3 contains 10 residues. As DNA, the CDR3 is TGTGCCAGCAGTTCGGGAGAGCAGTACTTC. Translated, it gives CASSSGEQYF.

CDR3 sequence (DNA): TGTGCCAGCAGCTCCCGACAGGGGATGTACAATGAGCAGTTCTTC. Translation gives CASSSRQGMYNEQFF. The genes are TRBV5-8 and TRBJ2-1; 8 nucleotides line up with TRBD1. Germline V gene lookup returns CDR1 SGHTS and CDR2 YDEGEE. V was pared by 3 bases and J by 4 bases, with 6 bases of the junction left unmatched. The CDR3 is 15 amino acids. The entire variable domain, with the rest obtained from reference TRBV5-8 and TRBJ2-1, is as follows: EAGVTQSPTHLIKTRGQQATLRCSPISGHTSVYWYQQALGLGLQFLLWYDEGEERNRGNFPPRFSGRQFPNYSSELNVNALELEDSALYLCASSSRQGMYNEQFFGPGTRLTVL.

This clone was found a few times. This rearrangement joins TRBV11-2 to TRBJ1-5; D ambiguous. Per the germline V gene, CDR1 is SGHAT and CDR2 is FQNNGV. The CDR3 extends over 14 amino acids. Trimming stripped 5 bases from V and 7 bases from J, with 15 bases between. CDR3 in amino acids: CASSQDGGYQPQHF. Here the CDR3 DNA reads TGTGCCAGCAGCCAAGATGGAGGGTACCAGCCCCAGCATTTT.

J is TRBJ2-4 and V is TRBV7-2, with 9 bases fitting TRBD1. Germline V gene sequence: CDR1 SGHTA, CDR2 FQGNSA. V trimming: 1 base; J trimming: 6 bases; junction bases outside the gene matches: 4. This CDR3 contains 15 residues. CDR3 region: CASSLGTGAGNIQYF. CDR3 DNA: TGTGCCAGCAGCTTAGGGACAGGGGCGGGAAACATTCAGTACTTC.

The chain has TRBV7-2 and TRBJ2-5; 8 nucleotides align to TRBD2. The J call is doubtful: the DNA matches TRBJ2-7 better. From germline, CDR1 is SGHTA and CDR2 FQGNSA. This CDR3 region has 16 residues. The CDR3 DNA reads as TGTGCCAGCAGCCTATTTTTAGCGGGGCTTGCCTACGAGCAGTACTTC. Protein product: CASSLFLAGLAYEQYF.

In its sample, this clone was seen once. The CDR3 region has the DNA TGTGCCAGCAGCCTCAGGACCACAGGGGATGTGACCCAGTACTTC. Translated, it gives CASSLRTTGDVTQYF. The chain carries TRBV7-9 and TRBJ2-5; 7 bases are shared with TRBD1. The ends lost 5 bases at V and 7 bases at J; junction bases unmatched: 13. The CDR3 is 15 amino acids. The germline gives CDR1 SEHNR, CDR2 FQNEAQ (reference sequence).

The chain carries TRBV2 and TRBJ2-7; D not certain. Trimming took off 4 bases at V and 3 bases at J, with 13 bases between the two ends. The CDR3 is made up of 14 amino acids. Germline loops: CDR1 SNHLY, CDR2 FYNNEI. As DNA, the CDR3 is TGTGCCAGCAGTGCCGTGGGCTGGTACTACGAGCAGTACTTC. Translation: CASSAVGWYYEQYF.

The J gene is TRBJ2-3, the V gene TRBV28; 7 nucleotides match TRBD2. Germline CDR1 and CDR2: MDHEN and SYDVKM. The CDR3 has 18 residues. V lost 4 bases, J lost 0 bases, and 13 bases stayed unmatched. CDR3 amino acids: CASSSSGTIGDSTDTQYF. CDR3 in DNA: TGTGCCAGCAGTTCCTCCGGGACTATCGGAGATAGCACAGATACGCAGTATTTT.

The gene calls are TRBV13 and TRBJ1-1; D is unclear. Germline CDR1 reads PRHDT; CDR2 reads FYEKMQ (reference sequence). This CDR3 has 12 residues. The V and J ends lost 4 bases and 5 bases respectively, with 8 bases between them. The CDR3 is CASSSPGTEAFF. The CDR3 DNA follows: TGTGCCAGCAGCTCCCCAGGAACTGAAGCTTTCTTT.

The chain recombines TRBV7-2 with TRBJ2-3; D is ambiguous. CDR1 and CDR2 (germline): SGHTA, FQGNSA. V was trimmed by 2 bases and J by 0 bases, leaving 6 bases between them. The CDR3 contains 14 residues. CDR3: CASSLIPSTDTQYF. CDR3 bases: TGTGCCAGCAGCTTAATTCCTAGCACAGATACGCAGTATTTT.

This chain uses TRBV9 with TRBJ1-2, with D perhaps matching TRBD1 (6 bases). In germline, CDR1 is SGDLS, CDR2 YYNGEE. Trimming removed 3 bases at V and 8 bases at J, with 11 bases between. This CDR3 is 12 amino acids long. As DNA, the CDR3 is TGTGCCAGCAGCGATTACAGGGTCGGCTACACCTTC. This codes for CASSDYRVGYTF.

The chain has TRBV7-3 and TRBJ2-7; 7 bases agree with TRBD2. V gave up 4 bases and J gave up 3 bases; unmatched junction bases: 3. The V gene's germline CDR1 is SGHTA and CDR2 FQGTGA. CDR3 length equals 13 residues. The CDR3 DNA sequence: TGTGCCAGCAGCTCCATAGCGGGCTACGAGCAGTACTTC. Protein: CASSSIAGYEQYF.

The chain employs TRBV9 and TRBJ2-7; possible D gene TRBD1, 6 bases. CDR3 size: 14 residues. Germline CDR1 and CDR2: SGDLS and YYNGEE. V dropped 0 bases and J dropped 4 bases, with 11 bases sitting between them. CDR3 sequence (DNA): TGTGCCAGCAGCGTAGCTGGGGGCTTTTACGAGCAGTACTTC. This sequence encodes CASSVAGGFYEQYF.

The chain couples TRBV5-4 to TRBJ2-2, with 11 bases lining up with TRBD1. The CDR3 runs to 19 residues. Germline loops: CDR1 SGHNT, CDR2 YYREEE (reference sequence). The V segment lost 2 bases and the J segment 6 bases; nucleotides outside the gene matches: 15. The CDR3 region is CASSFEGTGGRTLAGELFF. CDR3 nucleotide sequence: TGTGCCAGCAGCTTTGAGGGGACAGGGGGAAGAACGCTAGCCGGGGAGCTGTTTTTT.

This clone has a count of ten or more. V is TRBV4-2 and J is TRBJ2-1; 9 nucleotides align to TRBD2. With V trimmed by 5 bases and J by 0 bases, 11 bases remained unmatched. The germline gives CDR1 LGHNA, CDR2 YNFKEQ. This CDR3 comprises 18 residues. CDR3 in amino acids: CASSLVFGSGGSYNEQFF. DNA of the CDR3: TGTGCCAGCAGCTTAGTTTTTGGTAGCGGGGGCTCCTACAATGAGCAGTTCTTC.

This clone was detected a few times. The chain carries TRBV19 and TRBJ1-2; D is possibly TRBD1 (6 bases). Trimming cost V 9 bases and J 5 bases, with 19 bases left between them. Germline V gene sequence: CDR1 LNHDA, CDR2 SQIVND (reference sequence). The CDR3 is 14 amino acids. DNA of the CDR3: TGTGCCAGCTGGGGACAAAGGCTGGGATATGGCTACACCTTC. Encoded protein: CASWGQRLGYGYTF.

Of note for this clone: Distinct nucleotide sequences in the sample also encode this CDR3. The chain employs TRBV6-5 and TRBJ2-7; D not certain. V gave up 6 bases and J gave up 0 bases, with 6 bases separating them. Germline assignment: CDR1 MNHEY and CDR2 SVGAGI. CDR3 size: 12 residues. CDR3 DNA: TGTGCCAGCAGCTATAGCTCCTACGAGCAGTACTTC. Residues: CASSYSSYEQYF.